This paragraph reports one TCR beta chain. The sample originates from a study of blood T cell repertoires in COVID-19. Study as a whole: Specimens from acute and convalescent COVID-19 originated in the United States, Italy and Spain.

The CDR3 totals 15 residues. The ends lost 0 bases at V and 6 bases at J; junction bases unmatched: 6. From germline, CDR1 is SGHTS and CDR2 YDEGEE. Produced via immunoSEQ multiplex PCR; TCRdb's table is partial and in-frame only. The sample contains 150,000 to 200,000 clones, 70% to 85% of which appear only once. The study drew participants aged about 18 to 89 years from 20 to 30 US areas. The material sequenced was PBMCs or T cells enriched from blood (not recorded which). The clonotype originates from a woman aged 55-70 years with acute COVID-19. The V call is TRBV5-8, the J call TRBJ2-1, with 7 positions matching TRBD1. As DNA, the CDR3 is TGTGCCAGCAGCTTGGGACAGGGTTTTCGCAATGAGCAGTTCTTC. The encoded protein is CASSLGQGFRNEQFF. The variable domain in full, with the rest retrieved from reference TRBV5-8 and TRBJ2-1, is EAGVTQSPTHLIKTRGQQATLRCSPISGHTSVYWYQQALGLGLQFLLWYDEGEERNRGNFPPRFSGRQFPNYSSELNVNALELEDSALYLCASSLGQGFRNEQFFGPGTRLTVL.